This T cell receptor (beta chain) is drawn from a study of blood T cells in healthy people across ages. Study-wide results and limits: A roughly linear fall in TCR beta diversity per million T cells was seen with increasing age.

About this clonotype: What it binds is not known.

The ends were cut back, 7 bases at V and 0 bases at J, with 14 bases in the middle. The CDR3 has 15 amino acids. Per germline, CDR1 SNHLY and CDR2 FYNNEI. Alongside a J-beta primer mix, a sample-barcoded 5' primer served in a second PCR lasting about 7 to 12 cycles. TCRdb itself ran the 5' RACE reads through MiXCR, one entry per CDR3 protein. The sample lists about 1,400,000 distinct CDR3 sequences, approximately 42% occurring once. The chain has TRBV2 and TRBJ2-3, with a tentative D call TRBD2 (5 bases). The receptor's source is a woman under 30 in good health. Sequenced: blood. CDR3: CASTPRRTSTDTQYF. The CDR3 DNA follows: TGTGCCAGCACTCCCCGGCGGACTAGCACAGATACGCAGTATTTT.